The 20 T cell receptor beta chains in this list originate from one sample, sequenced in a study of blood T cell repertoires in COVID-19. The data were produced by immunoSEQ multiplex PCR, yet TCRdb's version contains in-frame clones alone and is incomplete. Among 120,000 or so clones listed, about 81% were seen once. The sequenced sample was peripheral blood. These receptors came from a woman in her fifties or sixties with acute or convalescent COVID-19.

This chain joins TRBV7-3 and TRBJ2-7; D might be TRBD2 (6 bases). Trimming pared 5 bases from V and 3 bases from J, leaving 14 bases between. This CDR3 has 14 amino acids. Germline V gives CDR1 SGHTA, CDR2 FQGTGA. CDR3 loop: CASSPKAGVYEQYF. In DNA form, the CDR3 reads TGTGCCAGCAGCCCTAAAGCGGGTGTCTACGAGCAGTACTTC.

The gene calls are TRBV21-1 and TRBJ2-7; the table's D call, TRBD1, was not checked against the DNA. TRBV21-1 constitutes a pseudogene. The CDR3 is made up of 11 amino acids. Here the CDR3 DNA reads TGTGCCAGCACACAGGTTAACGAGCAGTACTTC. Amino acid sequence: CASTQVNEQYF.

This chain links TRBV11-1 with TRBJ2-1, with D perhaps matching TRBD1 (6 bases). Looked up from germline, CDR1 is SGHAT and CDR2 is FQDESV (reference sequence). Trimming took off 2 bases at V and 5 bases at J, with 13 bases between the two ends. This CDR3 comprises 15 residues. This CDR3 reads CASSLLGGSDNEQFF. CDR3 coding DNA: TGTGCCAGCAGCTTATTAGGGGGAAGCGACAATGAGCAGTTCTTC.

The chain joins TRBV3-1 (or the pseudogene TRBV3-2) to TRBJ2-1; TRBD2 aligns across 13 bases. The V gene's germline CDR1 is LGHDT and CDR2 YNNKEL (reference sequence). This CDR3 contains 15 residues. V lost 4 bases and J lost 5; bases outside the gene matches: 2. The CDR3, as DNA: TGTGCCAGCAGCCTAGGGACTAGCGGGGACAATGAGCAGTTCTTC. Translating it yields CASSLGTSGDNEQFF.

Regarding this clone: Germline and junction disagree at one end, which may indicate a read error. This chain's CDR3 is CASSLQQGEVAREIHF. CDR3 DNA sequence: TGTGCCAGCAGCCTACAACAGGGGGAAGTGGCTAGAGAAATCCACTTC. The chain combines TRBV5-5 with TRBJ2-7; 8 bases fit TRBD1. CDR1 and CDR2 from the germline V gene are SGHKS and YYEKEE (reference sequence). The CDR3 length is 16 residues.

This chain uses TRBV6-6 with TRBJ1-4; maybe TRBD1 (6 bases). Between the trimmed V and J ends, which lost 6 bases and 7 bases, there was a span of 12 bases. This CDR3 has 13 residues. From germline, CDR1 is MNHNY and CDR2 SVGAGI (reference sequence). The CDR3 loop reads CASRQGGSEKLFF. DNA for the CDR3: TGTGCCAGCAGACAGGGTGGGAGTGAAAAACTGTTTTTT.

V is TRBV15 and J is TRBJ2-7; TRBD2 aligns across 8 bases. The CDR3 consists of 17 residues. Looked up from germline, CDR1 is LNHNV and CDR2 is YYDKDF (reference sequence). The junction had 15 bases not matched to a gene; V was cut back by 3 bases and J by 5 bases. CDR3 coding DNA: TGTGCCACCAGCAGGGAGTCTTTGGCGGGAGGAGGGCACGAGCAGTACTTC. This translates into CATSRESLAGGGHEQYF.

The chain employs TRBV6-5 and TRBJ2-7; D remains ambiguous. Looked up from germline, CDR1 is MNHEY and CDR2 is SVGAGI. The CDR3 is 16 residues long. Trimming removed 0 bases at V and 0 bases at J, with 12 bases between. CDR3 in amino acids: CASSYSTQKYSYEQYF. DNA for the CDR3: TGTGCCAGCAGTTACTCGACACAGAAATACTCCTACGAGCAGTACTTC.

The chain recombines TRBV18 with TRBJ2-5; 9 positions agree with TRBD1. This CDR3 is built from 17 residues. After removal of 2 bases from V and 1 base from J, the junction contained 8 bases not matched to a gene. Germline CDR1 KGHSH, CDR2 LQKENI. As DNA, the CDR3 is TGTGCCAGCTCACCAAAGGGACAGGGATCTGTCCAAGAGACCCAGTACTTC. This translates into CASSPKGQGSVQETQYF.

The chain combines TRBV6-4 with TRBJ1-2; the match to TRBD1 covers 7 bases. The CDR3 runs 13 residues. Unmatched junction bases numbered 3, after V lost 6 bases and J lost 2 bases. In germline, CDR1 is MRHNA, CDR2 SNTAGT. The CDR3 nucleotides read TGTGCCAGCAGCCCAGGGGGGAACTATGGCTACACCTTC. Residues: CASSPGGNYGYTF.

This clone was recorded once. The chain employs TRBV5-1 and TRBJ1-6; 7 bases are a match to TRBD1. Trimming at V came to 2 bases and at J to 7 bases, leaving 3 bases not matched to a gene. Germline CDR1 and CDR2: SGHRS and YFSETQ. There are 14 residues in the CDR3. DNA for the CDR3: TGCGCCAGCAGCTTCGGGACAGAGAATTCACCCCTCCACTTT. As protein: CASSFGTENSPLHF.

The CDR3 loop is CASSITLAGVNEQFF. Here the CDR3 DNA reads TGCGCCAGCAGTATTACCCTAGCGGGAGTCAATGAGCAGTTCTTC. This chain uses TRBV10-1 with TRBJ2-1, with 10 bases that match TRBD2. The V segment lost 5 bases and the J segment 6 bases; nucleotides outside the gene matches: 7. The CDR3 totals 15 residues. CDR1 and CDR2 (germline): WNHNN, SYGVQD (reference sequence).

The chain uses TRBV3-1 (or the pseudogene TRBV3-2) and TRBJ2-5; 7 bases fit TRBD1. The germline V gene has CDR1 LGHDT and CDR2 YNNKEL (reference sequence). CDR3 length: 15 residues. The junction had 7 bases not matched to a gene; V was cut back by 4 bases and J by 2 bases. The CDR3 nucleotides are TGTGCCAGCAGCCTGGCAAGGGACAGACAAGAGACCCAGTACTTC. This encodes CASSLARDRQETQYF.

The genes are TRBV3-1 (or the pseudogene TRBV3-2) and TRBJ1-1; tentatively, D is TRBD1 (6 bases). CDR3 length equals 13 residues. V dropped 6 bases and J dropped 0 bases, with 8 bases sitting between them. Germline lookup yields CDR1 LGHDT and CDR2 YNNKEL (reference sequence). The CDR3 reads CASRPGVNTEAFF. DNA of the CDR3: TGTGCCAGCAGACCAGGGGTGAACACTGAAGCTTTCTTT.

This sequence joins TRBV27 and TRBJ1-5; D is unresolved. The CDR3 consists of 15 residues. Trimming took 3 bases from V and 0 from J, leaving 9 bases between them. CDR1 is MNHEY, CDR2 SMNVEV, per germline (reference sequence). The CDR3 loop reads CASSFGPYSNQPQHF. CDR3 sequence (DNA): TGTGCCAGCAGTTTTGGGCCTTATAGCAATCAGCCCCAGCATTTT.

V usage is TRBV14 and J usage is TRBJ2-1; 9 bases are shared with TRBD2. The V segment lost 5 bases and the J segment 8 bases; nucleotides outside the gene matches: 7. The CDR3 is 14 residues long. Germline CDR1 and CDR2: SGHDN and FVKESK. The CDR3 DNA reads TGTGCCAGCAGCGATAGCGGGAGTGGGTATGAGCAGTTCTTC. Translated: CASSDSGSGYEQFF.

This clone appeared a few times. The genes are TRBV6-2 or TRBV6-3 and TRBJ1-1; 7 bases are a match to TRBD1. V dropped 6 bases and J dropped 11; count of bases not matched to a gene: 9. Germline V gene sequence: CDR1 MNHEY, CDR2 SVGEGT. This CDR3 has 12 amino acids. CDR3 DNA sequence: TGTGCCAGCAGCCCCGACAGGGTCGTGGCTTTCTTT. Protein product: CASSPDRVVAFF.

The genes are TRBV18 and TRBJ2-7; a weak D match, TRBD2 (5 bases). The CDR3 loop spans 15 amino acids. Deletions cut 3 bases from V and 2 bases from J, with 14 bases between. Looked up from germline, CDR1 is KGHSH and CDR2 is LQKENI. The CDR3 reads CASSPSSGNTYEQYF. DNA of the CDR3: TGTGCCAGCTCACCCTCGAGCGGAAACACCTACGAGCAGTACTTC.

This chain uses TRBV4-1 with TRBJ2-3; 9 bases map to TRBD1. The CDR3 totals 16 residues. In germline, CDR1 is MGHRA, CDR2 YSYEKL. Trimming cost V 1 base and J 3 bases; bases outside gene matches: 5. CDR3 amino acids: CASSQGGTGITDTQYF. CDR3 nucleotide sequence: TGCGCCAGCAGCCAAGGCGGGACAGGGATTACAGATACGCAGTATTTT.

The genes are TRBV29-1 and TRBJ2-1, with 9 bases identical to TRBD1. CDR3 length: 13 residues. The V and J ends lost 7 bases and 6 bases, in that order; junction bases with no gene match: 7. Germline lookup yields CDR1 SQVTM and CDR2 ANQGSEA. CDR3 sequence reads: CSGGTGSSNEQFF. CDR3 in DNA: TGCAGCGGCGGGACAGGGTCTAGCAATGAGCAGTTCTTC.